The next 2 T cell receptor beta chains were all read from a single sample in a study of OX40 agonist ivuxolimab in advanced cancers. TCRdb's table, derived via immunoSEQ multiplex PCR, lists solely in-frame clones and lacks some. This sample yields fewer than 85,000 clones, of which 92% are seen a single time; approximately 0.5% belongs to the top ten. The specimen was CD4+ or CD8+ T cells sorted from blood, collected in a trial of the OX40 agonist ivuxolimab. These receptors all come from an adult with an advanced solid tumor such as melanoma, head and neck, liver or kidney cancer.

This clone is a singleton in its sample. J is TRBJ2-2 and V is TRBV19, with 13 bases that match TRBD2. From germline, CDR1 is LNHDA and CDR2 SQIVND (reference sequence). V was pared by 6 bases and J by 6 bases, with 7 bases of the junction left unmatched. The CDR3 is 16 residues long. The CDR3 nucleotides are TGTGCCAGTAGCGGACTAGCGGGAGTTTTAGCCGGGGAGCTGTTTTTT. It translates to CASSGLAGVLAGELFF.

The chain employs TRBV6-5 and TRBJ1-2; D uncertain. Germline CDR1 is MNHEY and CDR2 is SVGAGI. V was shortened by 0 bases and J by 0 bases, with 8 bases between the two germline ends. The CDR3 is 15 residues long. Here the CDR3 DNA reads TGTGCCAGCAGTTACTCGTCGGCTGCTAACTATGGCTACACCTTC. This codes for CASSYSSAANYGYTF.